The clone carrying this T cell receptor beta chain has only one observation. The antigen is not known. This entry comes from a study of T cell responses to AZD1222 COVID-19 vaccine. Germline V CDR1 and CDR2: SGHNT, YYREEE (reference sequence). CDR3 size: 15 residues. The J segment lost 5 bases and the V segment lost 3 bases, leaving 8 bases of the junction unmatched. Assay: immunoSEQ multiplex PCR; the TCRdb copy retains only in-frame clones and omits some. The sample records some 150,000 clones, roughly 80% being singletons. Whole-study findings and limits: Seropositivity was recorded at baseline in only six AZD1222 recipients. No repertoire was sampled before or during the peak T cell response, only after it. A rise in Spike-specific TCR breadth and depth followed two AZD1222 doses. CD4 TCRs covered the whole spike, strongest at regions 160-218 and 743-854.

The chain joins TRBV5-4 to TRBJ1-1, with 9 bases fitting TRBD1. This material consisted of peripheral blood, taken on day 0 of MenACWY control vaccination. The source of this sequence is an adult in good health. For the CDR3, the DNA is TGTGCCAGCAGCTATCGGGACAGGGTGAGGACTGAAGCTTTCTTT. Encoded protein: CASSYRDRVRTEAFF.